One and the same sample provided the 10 T cell receptor beta chains below, sequenced in a study of control samples from healthy donors and cancer patients. Using immunoSEQ multiplex PCR, the repertoire was profiled, and TCRdb retains in-frame clones only, with some absent. The sample lists roughly 180,000 clones; more than 90% were seen once. Source material: blood. These receptors all come from a woman between 40 and 50 years old in good health.

The rearrangement uses TRBV27 and TRBJ1-3; maybe TRBD1 (5 bases). Trimming took off 6 bases at V and 0 bases at J, with 9 bases between the two ends. The CDR3 has 14 amino acids. Per germline, CDR1 MNHEY and CDR2 SMNVEV (reference sequence). The CDR3 sequence: CASSGTVSGNTIYF. The CDR3 DNA follows: TGTGCCAGCAGCGGGACGGTCTCTGGAAACACCATATATTTT.

This clone was counted a single time. This chain joins TRBV5-4 and TRBJ1-6; D possibly corresponds to TRBD1 (5 bases). Germline assignment: CDR1 SGHNT and CDR2 YYREEE (reference sequence). The germline V and J ends were trimmed by 2 bases and 8 bases, with 17 bases remaining between them. CDR3 length: 16 amino acids. CDR3 region: CASSFGAGGVDSPLHF. The CDR3 nucleotides are TGTGCCAGCAGCTTTGGGGCGGGGGGGGTGGATTCACCCCTCCACTTT. Drawing the rest from reference TRBV5-4 and TRBJ1-6, the complete variable domain is ETGVTQSPTHLIKTRGQQVTLRCSSQSGHNTVSWYQQALGQGPQFIFQYYREEENGRGNFPPRFSGLQFPNYSSELNVNALELDDSALYLCASSFGAGGVDSPLHFGNGTRLTVT.

This clone was seen only once. The chain uses TRBV6-2 or TRBV6-3 and TRBJ2-3, with D uncertain. Trimming pared 2 bases from V and 2 bases from J, leaving 14 bases between. The CDR3 length is 16 residues. Per the germline V gene, CDR1 is MNHEY and CDR2 is SVGEGT. CDR3 residues: CASSYDTMSPTDTQYF. CDR3 nucleotides: TGTGCCAGCAGTTACGATACGATGTCCCCCACAGATACGCAGTATTTT.

This clone was seen a handful of times. The V gene is TRBV6-5, the J gene TRBJ2-5; TRBD2 matches at 8 bases. Germline CDR1 is MNHEY and CDR2 is SVGAGI. The CDR3 loop spans 14 amino acids. The junction had 8 bases not matched to a gene; V was cut back by 6 bases and J by 5 bases. The DNA of the CDR3 is TGTGCCAGCAGCCCCGGGGGGGGATGGGAGACCCAGTACTTC. Amino acid sequence: CASSPGGGWETQYF.

The chain uses TRBV4-1 and TRBJ1-5, with D unclear. There are 16 residues in the CDR3. V was clipped by 1 base and J by 2 bases, with 12 bases between them. Looked up from germline, CDR1 is MGHRA and CDR2 is YSYEKL. The CDR3 protein is CASSQVMELGNQPQHF. CDR3 coding DNA: TGCGCCAGCAGCCAAGTTATGGAGCTTGGCAATCAGCCCCAGCATTTT.

The chain has TRBV7-9 and TRBJ1-2, with a possible D match to TRBD1 (6 bases). This CDR3 spans 15 amino acids. The V gene's germline CDR1 is SEHNR and CDR2 FQNEAQ (reference sequence). V was shortened by 2 bases and J by 8 bases, with 18 bases between the two germline ends. The CDR3 here is CASSLLVAGDEGYTF. CDR3 in DNA: TGTGCCAGCAGCTTATTGGTGGCAGGGGACGAGGGCTACACCTTC.

The rearrangement uses TRBV4-1 and TRBJ1-3; D unresolved. This CDR3 is built from 14 residues. V was shortened by 1 base and J by 0 bases, with 4 bases between the two germline ends. The germline V gene has CDR1 MGHRA and CDR2 YSYEKL. The CDR3 loop is CASSQGFSGNTIYF. CDR3 coding DNA: TGCGCCAGCAGCCAAGGCTTCTCTGGAAACACCATATATTTT.

The chain combines TRBV10-3 with TRBJ2-3; no clear D gene. This CDR3 is built from 15 residues. From germline, CDR1 is ENHRY and CDR2 SYGVKD. Trimming removed 6 bases at V and 6 bases at J, with 19 bases between. The CDR3 spells CAISPNAPTVDTQYF. The CDR3 DNA reads as TGTGCCATCAGCCCAAACGCGCCCACCGTGGATACGCAGTATTTT.

V is TRBV19 and J is TRBJ2-3; D not certain. Trimming stripped 5 bases from V and 3 bases from J, with 9 bases between. The germline CDR1 and CDR2 sequences are LNHDA and SQIVND (reference sequence). The CDR3 contains 13 residues. DNA for the CDR3: TGTGCCAGTAGTCCCGAAATTACAGATACGCAGTATTTT. It translates to CASSPEITDTQYF.

The gene calls are TRBV10-1 and TRBJ1-2; TRBD1 matches 9 bases. V shed 5 bases, J shed 8 bases, and the junction held 15 bases outside the gene matches. Germline CDR1 WNHNN, CDR2 SYGVQD (reference sequence). The CDR3 is made up of 16 amino acids. The CDR3 sequence is CASSPSMGQGLEGYTF. The CDR3 bases are TGCGCCAGCAGTCCCTCAATGGGACAGGGTTTGGAAGGCTACACCTTC.